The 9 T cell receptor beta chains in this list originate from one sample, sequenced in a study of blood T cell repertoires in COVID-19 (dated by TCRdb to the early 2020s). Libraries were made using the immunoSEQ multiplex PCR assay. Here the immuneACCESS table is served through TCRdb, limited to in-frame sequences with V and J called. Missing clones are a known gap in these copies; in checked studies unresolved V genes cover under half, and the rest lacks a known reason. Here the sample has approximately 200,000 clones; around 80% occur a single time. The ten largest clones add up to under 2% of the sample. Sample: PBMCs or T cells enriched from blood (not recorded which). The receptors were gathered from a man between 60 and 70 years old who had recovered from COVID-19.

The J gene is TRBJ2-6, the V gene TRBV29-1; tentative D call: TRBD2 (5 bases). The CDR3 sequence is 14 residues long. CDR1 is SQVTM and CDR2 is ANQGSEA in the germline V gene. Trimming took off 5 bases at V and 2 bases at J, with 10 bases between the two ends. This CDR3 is CSVSRVTGANVLTF. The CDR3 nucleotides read TGCAGCGTTTCGAGGGTAACTGGGGCCAACGTCCTGACTTTC.

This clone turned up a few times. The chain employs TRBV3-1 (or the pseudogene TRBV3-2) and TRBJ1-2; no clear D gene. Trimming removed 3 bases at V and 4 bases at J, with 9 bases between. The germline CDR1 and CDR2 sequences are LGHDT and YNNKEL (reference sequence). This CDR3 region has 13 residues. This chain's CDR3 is CASSHEASYGYTF. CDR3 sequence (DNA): TGTGCCAGCAGCCACGAGGCCTCCTATGGCTACACCTTC.

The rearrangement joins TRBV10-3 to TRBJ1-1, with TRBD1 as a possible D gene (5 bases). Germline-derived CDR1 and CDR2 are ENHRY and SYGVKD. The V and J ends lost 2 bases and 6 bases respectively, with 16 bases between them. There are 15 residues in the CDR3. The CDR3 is CAISELTGSSSEAFF. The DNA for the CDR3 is TGTGCCATCAGTGAGCTTACAGGTAGTTCGTCTGAAGCTTTCTTT.

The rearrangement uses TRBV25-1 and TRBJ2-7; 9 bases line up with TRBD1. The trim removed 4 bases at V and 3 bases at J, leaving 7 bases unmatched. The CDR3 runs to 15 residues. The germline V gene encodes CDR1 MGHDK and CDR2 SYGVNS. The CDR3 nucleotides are TGTGCCAGCAGTGCCCGGGACAGGGTAATCTACGAGCAGTACTTC. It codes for CASSARDRVIYEQYF.

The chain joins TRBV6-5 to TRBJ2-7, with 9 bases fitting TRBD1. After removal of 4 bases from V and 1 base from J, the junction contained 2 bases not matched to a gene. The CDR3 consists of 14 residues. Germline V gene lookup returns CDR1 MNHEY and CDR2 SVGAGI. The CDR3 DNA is TGTGCCAGCAGTTCCGGGACAGGGTCCTACGAGCAGTACTTC. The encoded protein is CASSSGTGSYEQYF.

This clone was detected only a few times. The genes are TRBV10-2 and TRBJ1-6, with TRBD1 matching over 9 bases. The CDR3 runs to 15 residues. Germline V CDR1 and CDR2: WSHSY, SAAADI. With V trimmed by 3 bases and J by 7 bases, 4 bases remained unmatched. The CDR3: CASSDTGTGNSPLHF. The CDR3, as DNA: TGCGCCAGCAGTGATACCGGGACAGGGAATTCACCCCTCCACTTT.

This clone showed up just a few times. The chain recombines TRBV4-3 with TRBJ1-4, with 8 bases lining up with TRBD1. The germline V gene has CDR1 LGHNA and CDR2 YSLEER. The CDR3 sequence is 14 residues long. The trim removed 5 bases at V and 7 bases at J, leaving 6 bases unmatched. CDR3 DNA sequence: TGCGCCAGCAGCGTACGGACAGGGTTTGAAAAACTGTTTTTT. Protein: CASSVRTGFEKLFF.

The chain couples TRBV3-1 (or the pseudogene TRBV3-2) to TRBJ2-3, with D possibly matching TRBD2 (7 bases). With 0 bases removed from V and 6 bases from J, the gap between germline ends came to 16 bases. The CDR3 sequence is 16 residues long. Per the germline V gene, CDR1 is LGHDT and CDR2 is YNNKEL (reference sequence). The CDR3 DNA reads TGTGCCAGCAGCCAAGATCTTATCGCGGGGGCGGATACGCAGTATTTT. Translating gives CASSQDLIAGADTQYF.

The chain's CDR3 is CASSQQGLRANVLTF. Here the CDR3 DNA reads TGTGCCAGCAGCCAACAGGGCCTGAGGGCCAACGTCCTGACTTTC. The rearrangement joins TRBV6-5 to TRBJ2-6, with D possibly TRBD1 on 6 matching bases. V was shortened by 6 bases and J by 5 bases, with 14 bases between the two germline ends. The CDR3 sequence is 15 residues long. Germline lookup yields CDR1 MNHEY and CDR2 SVGAGI.